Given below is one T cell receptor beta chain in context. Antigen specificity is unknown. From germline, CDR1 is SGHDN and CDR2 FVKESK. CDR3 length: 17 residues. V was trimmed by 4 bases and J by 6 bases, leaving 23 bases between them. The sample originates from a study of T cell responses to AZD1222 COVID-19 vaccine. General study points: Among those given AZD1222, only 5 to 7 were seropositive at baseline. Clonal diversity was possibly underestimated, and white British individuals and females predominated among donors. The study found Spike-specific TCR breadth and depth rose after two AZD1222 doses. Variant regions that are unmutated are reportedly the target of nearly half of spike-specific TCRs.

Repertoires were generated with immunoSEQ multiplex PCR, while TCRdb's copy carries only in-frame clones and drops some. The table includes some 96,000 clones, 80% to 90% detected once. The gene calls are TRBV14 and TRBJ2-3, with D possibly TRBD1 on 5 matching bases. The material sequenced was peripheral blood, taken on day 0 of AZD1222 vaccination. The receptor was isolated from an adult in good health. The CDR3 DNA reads TGTGCCAGCAGCCCCTTACGCGACAGCGACTGGGCTGATACGCAGTATTTT. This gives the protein CASSPLRDSDWADTQYF.